This T cell receptor (beta chain) originates from a study of cytomegalovirus exposure and HLA in healthy donors. Germline CDR1 reads KGHSH; CDR2 reads LQKENI. V trimming: 4 bases; J trimming: 2 bases; junction bases outside the gene matches: 7. The CDR3 consists of 16 residues. Notes on the study in general: The study labeled fewer than 200 TCR beta chains cytomegalovirus-associated.

This clone came up once. The antigen remains unidentified. PCR primers comprised 60 Vbeta and 13 Jbeta primers. The method was immunoSEQ multiplex PCR; TCRdb's version includes in-frame clones alone and lacks a portion of them. The sample contains 91,000 or so clones, over 60% of which appear only once. The receptor was isolated from a man aged 25 to 45 in good health and CMV-seropositive. The rearrangement uses TRBV18 and TRBJ2-2; 7 bases are shared with TRBD1. Sequencing used PBMCs. CDR3 region: CASSLGTVTNTGELFF. The CDR3, as DNA: TGTGCCAGCTCACTAGGGACAGTAACTAACACCGGGGAGCTGTTTTTT.